Following are 3 T cell receptor beta chains from one sample sequenced in a study of Graves' ophthalmopathy and Graves' hyperthyroidism. Amplification from RNA transcripts yielded the TCR beta CDR3 regions. Second-round multiplex PCR came after a first-round RT-PCR that employed HTBI primers. Using its own MiXCR run on the multiplex PCR reads, TCRdb lists one record per CDR3 protein. The sample lists around 340,000 distinct CDR3 sequences, roughly 15% occurring once. The sequenced sample consisted of peripheral blood. These receptors all stem from an adult man with Graves' ophthalmopathy.

At least ten counts were recorded for this clonotype. This chain links TRBV28 with TRBJ2-2; D is uncertain. Germline CDR1 MDHEN, CDR2 SYDVKM. This CDR3 is 15 amino acids long. V lost 7 bases to trimming and J lost 1 base, with 13 bases between them. The CDR3 reads CASTPSGENTGELFF. The CDR3 coding sequence is TGTGCCAGCACCCCTTCGGGTGAGAACACCGGGGAGCTGTTTTTT.

This clonotype was detected many times. This sequence joins TRBV9 and TRBJ1-3; D gene uncertain. Trimming shortened V by 5 bases and J by 4 bases, and 10 bases separated the two germline ends. Germline CDR1 reads SGDLS; CDR2 reads YYNGEE. This CDR3 is built from 13 residues. The CDR3, as DNA: TGTGCCAGCAGTCGGATCACGGGAAACACCATATATTTT. It yields the protein CASSRITGNTIYF.

Ten or more counts support this clonotype. CDR3 residues: CATLGGYEQYF. The CDR3 bases are TGTGCCACACTGGGTGGGTACGAGCAGTACTTC. V and J are TRBV10-3 and TRBJ2-7; D is uncertain. CDR3 size: 11 residues. Germline CDR1 reads ENHRY; CDR2 reads SYGVKD. The ends were cut back, 10 bases at V and 4 bases at J, with 11 bases in the middle.